This TCR beta chain was sequenced for a study of blood T cell repertoires in COVID-19. The wider study: Nucleic acid was either cDNA or gDNA, and it came from T cells, B-cell-depleted T cells, or PBMCs.

This clone was detected only a few times. This CDR3 contains 16 residues. The germline V and J ends were trimmed by 0 bases and 11 bases, with 19 bases remaining between them. Germline values: CDR1 KGHSH, CDR2 LQKENI. Generated by immunoSEQ multiplex PCR, the TCRdb table keeps only in-frame clones and is missing some. The sample lists approximately 220,000 clones, 80% to 90% seen once, with roughly 5% in the top ten. All enrollees were roughly 18 to 95 years old and from about two dozen US areas. It was within 2 weeks before study entry that exposed participants met a COVID-19 case. The TCR originated in a woman aged 45-65 years who had been exposed to COVID-19. Sequenced input: PBMCs or T cells enriched from blood (not recorded which). The V gene is TRBV18, the J gene TRBJ1-4; a weak D match, TRBD1 (5 bases). This chain's CDR3 is CASSPPESTAAEKLFF. The CDR3, as DNA: TGTGCCAGCTCACCACCGGAGTCGACAGCCGCTGAGAAACTGTTTTTT. The whole variable domain, remainder taken from reference TRBV18 and TRBJ1-4, is NAGVMQNPRHLVRRRGQEARLRCSPMKGHSHVYWYRQLPEEGLKFMVYLQKENIIDESGMPKERFSAEFPKEGPSILRIQQVVRGDSAAYFCASSPPESTAAEKLFFGSGTQLSVL.